This is a list of T cell receptor beta chains from one sample in a study of blood T cell repertoires in COVID-19. Method: immunoSEQ multiplex PCR; TCRdb's copy keeps in-frame clones and lacks some. The sample records 140,000 to 150,000 clones, roughly 89% being singletons. The source material was peripheral blood. These receptors all stem from a man aged 55-75 years with active or convalescent COVID-19. The CDR3 runs from the conserved cysteine through the conserved F or W. D genes are given only for firm matches. Clone size is not always given. Where it is, it says once, few, many or a class for expanded clones.

j_call | d_call | clone_size | v_call | cdr3_nt | cdr3_aa
TRBJ1-6 | TRBD1 | . | TRBV5-1 | TGCGCCAGCAGCTTCACCGGACAGGGGGGATCACCCCTCCACTTT | CASSFTGQGGSPLHF
TRBJ2-7 | TRBD1 | few | TRBV27 | TGTGCCAGCAGGGGGGCCGGGACAGGGGCTGGCGAGCAGTACTTC | CASRGAGTGAGEQYF
TRBJ1-3 | . | . | TRBV7-2 | TGTGCCAGCAGCCGGGGGTTATTCTCTGGAAACACCATATATTTT | CASSRGLFSGNTIYF
TRBJ1-2 | . | few | TRBV6-5 | TGTGCCAGCACCGGAACAAGGTCCGGGTACACCTTC | CASTGTRSGYTF
TRBJ2-1 | . | . | TRBV24-1 | TGTGCCACCAGTGACCGGGGACAAATGCCTGACAATGAGCAGTTCTTC | CATSDRGQMPDNEQFF
TRBJ2-3 | TRBD2 | . | TRBV4-2 | TGTGCCAGCAGCCCGCGGGGGCTAGCGGGGGCAGATACGCAGTATTTT | CASSPRGLAGADTQYF
TRBJ2-2 | . | . | TRBV19 | TGTGCCAGTAGTATAGACTTCAACACCGGGGAGCTGTTTTTT | CASSIDFNTGELFF
TRBJ2-5 | . | . | TRBV6-2/TRBV6-3 | TGTGCCAGCAGCCGCCCTACAGGGTCGGAGACCCAGTACTTC | CASSRPTGSETQYF
TRBJ1-2 | . | . | TRBV19 | TGTGCCAGTAGTATAGGGGGCGCGACGGCCTATGGCTACACCTTC | CASSIGGATAYGYTF
TRBJ2-7 | TRBD1 | . | TRBV6-2/TRBV6-3 | TGTGCCAGCAGTTACGGGACAGGGGCTCTCCGCGAGCAGTACTTC | CASSYGTGALREQYF
TRBJ1-5 | . | . | TRBV7-8 | TGTGCCAGCAGCTTAGATCCGTCAGGGGCGCCTGATCAGCCCCAGCATTTT | CASSLDPSGAPDQPQHF
TRBJ2-7 | . | once | TRBV27 | TGTGCCAGCAGCTGGCTCCCGACAGGAACCTACGAGCAGTACTTC | CASSWLPTGTYEQYF
TRBJ2-3 | TRBD2 | . | TRBV19 | TGTGCCAGTAGTATGGGAGCGGGAAATCTAAATACGCAGTATTTT | CASSMGAGNLNTQYF
TRBJ1-6 | . | . | TRBV20-1 | TGCAGTGCTAGTACCGATCCGGAGAAAGGATCACCCCTCCACTTT | CSASTDPEKGSPLHF
TRBJ1-2 | TRBD1 | . | TRBV4-2 | TGTGCCAGCAGCCAACGTACGACAGGGCCCTATGGCTACACCTTC | CASSQRTTGPYGYTF
TRBJ2-2 | TRBD1 | once | TRBV30 | TGTGCCTGGAGTAGACAGGGGGCGGGGGAGCTGTTTTTT | CAWSRQGAGELFF
TRBJ1-2 | TRBD1 | few | TRBV19 | TGTGCCAGTGCGTCCGGGACAGGGGTAGATGGCTACACCTTC | CASASGTGVDGYTF
TRBJ2-5 | TRBD1 | . | TRBV5-1 | TGCGCCAGCAGCCCCGGGACAGGGGGTATCCAAGAGACCCAGTACTTC | CASSPGTGGIQETQYF
TRBJ2-7 | TRBD1 | . | TRBV6-5 | TGTGCCAGCAGCTTCGCAGGGGGCTCCTACGAGCAGTACTTC | CASSFAGGSYEQYF
TRBJ1-5 | . | . | TRBV27 | TGTGCCAGCAGTCCCCTATTAACGGGAAGAGGTCAGCCCCAGCATTTT | CASSPLLTGRGQPQHF
TRBJ2-5 | TRBD1 | once | TRBV2 | TGTGCCAGCAGTGAACTGGGACAGGGAGAGGCCCAGTACTTC | CASSELGQGEAQYF
TRBJ2-1 | TRBD2 | . | TRBV6-5 | TGTGCCAGCAGTTATCTGTGGACTAGCGGGAACGATGAGCAGTTCTTC | CASSYLWTSGNDEQFF
TRBJ1-6 | . | . | TRBV7-8 | TGTGCCAGCAGCTTAGACAGCTCCTATAATTCACCCCTCCACTTT | CASSLDSSYNSPLHF
TRBJ2-3 | . | once | TRBV30 | TGTGCCTGGAGCGGGACTCCGAGCACAGATACGCAGTATTTT | CAWSGTPSTDTQYF
TRBJ2-1 | TRBD2 | once | TRBV4-3 | TGCGCCAGCAGCCCCCGGGATAGCGGGGACAATGAGCAGTTCTTC | CASSPRDSGDNEQFF
TRBJ2-7 | . | . | TRBV15 | TGTGCCACCAGCAGAGATCAGGGGCGGGAGCAGTACTTC | CATSRDQGREQYF
TRBJ1-1 | . | . | TRBV3-1/TRBV3-2 | TGTGCCAGCAGCCAAGCCAGTTTGAACACTGAAGCTTTCTTT | CASSQASLNTEAFF
TRBJ1-2 | . | few | TRBV12-5 | TGTGCTAGTGGTTTGGTAACCGGCCGGGAGATCTATGGCTACACCTTC | CASGLVTGREIYGYTF
TRBJ2-5 | TRBD2 | . | TRBV4-2 | TGTGCCAGCAGCCTCCTGAGCGGGAGGGGTGAGACCCAGTACTTC | CASSLLSGRGETQYF
TRBJ1-4 | . | . | TRBV7-2 | TGTGCCAGCAGCCCTCCAGGGTTAACTAATGAAAAACTGTTTTTT | CASSPPGLTNEKLFF
TRBJ2-1 | TRBD2 | . | TRBV2 | TGTGCCAGCAGAGGACTAGGGAACTACAATGAGCAGTTCTTC | CASRGLGNYNEQFF
TRBJ1-4 | . | . | TRBV29-1 | TGCAGCCCGTCAATAACCGGGACTGAGTATGAAAAACTGTTTTTT | CSPSITGTEYEKLFF
TRBJ2-3 | . | . | TRBV6-6 | TGTGCCAGCAGGAAGTCAGCAGATACGCAGTATTTT | CASRKSADTQYF
TRBJ2-3 | TRBD1 | . | TRBV20-1 | TGCAGTGCTGCGGACAGGGATGTGGAGTATTTT | CSAADRDVEYF
TRBJ2-3 | TRBD2 | . | TRBV29-1 | TGCAGCGTTGCTGGAGCGGGAGCGACAGATACGCAGTATTTT | CSVAGAGATDTQYF
TRBJ1-1 | TRBD1 | . | TRBV29-1 | TGCAGCGTTACGGGACAGTACTTTGCCGAAGCTTTCTTT | CSVTGQYFAEAFF
TRBJ2-4 | . | . | TRBV28 | TGTGCCAGCAGTTCCCCCTGGACAGCCTCATCAAACATTCAGTACTTC | CASSSPWTASSNIQYF
TRBJ2-7 | TRBD1 | . | TRBV10-3 | TGTGCCATCAGTGCCCCCGGGACAGGGATATACGAGCAGTACTTC | CAISAPGTGIYEQYF
TRBJ2-3 | TRBD1 | . | TRBV7-3 | TGTGCCAGCAGCGGACAGGGACCAGATACGCAGTATTTT | CASSGQGPDTQYF
TRBJ1-5 | TRBD1 | . | TRBV11-2 | TGTGCCAGCAGCTTAGGGGACAGCGTCAATCAGCCCCAGCATTTT | CASSLGDSVNQPQHF
TRBJ1-1 | . | . | TRBV7-2 | TGTGCCAGCAGCCTAGGTTTCTCGGGGAGAACTGAAGCTTTCTTT | CASSLGFSGRTEAFF
TRBJ1-1 | TRBD1 | . | TRBV15 | TGTGCCACCAGCAGAGATTTAACAGGGGGCACGGGTGAAGCTTTCTTT | CATSRDLTGGTGEAFF
TRBJ1-1 | . | . | TRBV5-1 | TGCGCCAGCAGCTTTACAGGGTTGAACACTGAAGCTTTCTTT | CASSFTGLNTEAFF
TRBJ1-4 | . | . | TRBV15 | TGTGCCACCAGCAGAGGGTCCAGGGGTAATGAAAAACTGTTTTTT | CATSRGSRGNEKLFF